The clone carrying this T cell receptor beta chain was observed a few times. Its target is not known. MiXCR, run by TCRdb on the RT-PCR reads, gives a single entry per CDR3 protein. The sample lists under 950,000 distinct CDR3 sequences, around 20% occurring once. This specimen comes from a study of response to subunit inactivated influenza vaccine. Overall study findings and caveats: Only a handful of new T cells, the authors suggested, are recruited with each seasonal influenza vaccination.

The ends lost 6 bases at V and 0 bases at J; junction bases unmatched: 4. Germline CDR1 MDHEN, CDR2 SYDVKM. The CDR3 covers 14 residues. The V gene is TRBV28, the J gene TRBJ2-7; 8 bases agree with TRBD1. The sequencing here drew on PBMCs from blood, taken around 5 days after vaccination. This receptor was identified in a man in his forties or fifties who received an inactivated influenza vaccine. In DNA, the CDR3 is TGTGCCAGCAGCCGACAGGGGCACTCCTACGAGCAGTACTTC. Protein: CASSRQGHSYEQYF. The full variable domain, its missing parts supplied by reference TRBV28 and TRBJ2-7, is DVKVTQSSRYLVKRTGEKVFLECVQDMDHENMFWYRQDPGLGLRLIYFSYDVKMKEKGDIPEGYSVSREKKERFSLILESASTNQTSMYLCASSRQGHSYEQYFGPGTRLTVT.